This T cell receptor (beta chain) was documented in a study of blood T cell repertoires in COVID-19 (dated by TCRdb to the early 2020s). Notes on the research overall: Collaborator samples came from the United States, Italy and Spain and covered acute and convalescent phases of COVID-19. The prospective study material was composed of cDNA or gDNA derived from T cells, B-cell-depleted T cells, or PBMCs. Sample metadata almost always included a de-identified subject ID, COVID-19 status, age in years and sex. Where available, HLA class I and class II types were obtained from metadata supplied by the sample provider rather than from assay-based typing. A freely available public database, intended as a resource for researchers studying the immune response to SARS-CoV-2, is where the repertoires were released. The samples were drawn from two sources: the first 160 participants of the ongoing ImmuneRACE study, and some 1,300 subjects contributed by 6 global collaborators. The dataset comprised deeply sampled blood TCRbeta repertoires from subjects exposed to, actively infected with, or recovered from COVID-19. What the research found in general, with its limitations: Clinical and demographic metadata were provided uncurated, with the amount varying by source and participant.

The immunoSEQ Assay, a bias-controlled multiplex PCR, was used to amplify TCRbeta CDR3 regions from genomic DNA. The study's own analysis went as follows. Nucleated cell counts per sample were estimated from amplification of reference gene primers within the assay. To quantify the absolute abundance of each unique TCRbeta CDR3 rearrangement, sequence reads were collapsed and filtered. Productive Simpson clonality was computed per sample as the square root of Simpson's diversity index over productive rearrangements. TCRdb's version of the immuneACCESS table is confined to in-frame rearrangements and falls short of the full clone set. An unresolved V gene accounts for under half of the shortfall where checked; the remainder is of unknown origin. D and trimming were read from the DNA, whereas the V and J calls and clone size are those reported in that table. Across this sample there are some 57,000 clones, with approximately 85% seen only once. Of the sample, roughly a tenth is held by the ten largest clones.

V and J are trimmed by 3 bases and 4 bases, and the gene matches miss 3 bases of the junction. The germline V gene (reference sequence) yields GTSNPN for CDR1 and SVGIG for CDR2. Inclusive of the bounding cysteine and phenylalanine, the CDR3 is 14 residues long. This entry keeps only the CDR3 DNA: 42 bases, framed from base 1. A remark on this clone: It has no known antigen specificity. Base qualities are not recorded, but no much larger clone differs from it by a single base.

The collaborating institutions used their own protocols to collect whole blood in K2EDTA tubes. For TCRbeta analysis, collaborator samples were shipped as frozen whole blood, as isolated PBMCs, or as DNA extracted from either sample type. The specimen sequenced was peripheral blood. This sequence uses TRBV30 and TRBJ2-2; a stretch of 9 junction bases matches TRBD1. This receptor was taken from a human donor in a cohort sampled during active COVID-19. The bases are TGTGCCTGGAGACAGGGGGCAGCCACCGGGGAGCTGTTTTTT. The resulting protein is CAWRQGAATGELFF.